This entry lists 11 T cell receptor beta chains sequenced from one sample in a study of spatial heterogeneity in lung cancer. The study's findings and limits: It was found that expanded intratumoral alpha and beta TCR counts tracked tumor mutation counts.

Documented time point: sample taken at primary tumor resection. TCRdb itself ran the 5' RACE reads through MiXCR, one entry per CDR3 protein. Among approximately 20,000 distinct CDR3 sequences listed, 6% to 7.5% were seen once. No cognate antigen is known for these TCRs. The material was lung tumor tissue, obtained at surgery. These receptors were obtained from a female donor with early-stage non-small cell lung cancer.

CDR3 DNA: TGTGCCAGCAGTTTCGCAGGGGCTGGAAACACCATATATTTT. Translation gives CASSFAGAGNTIYF. The chain links TRBV12-3 or TRBV12-4 to TRBJ1-3; D is possibly TRBD1 (6 bases). The CDR3 spans 14 residues. The ends were cut back, 3 bases at V and 2 bases at J, with 8 bases in the middle.

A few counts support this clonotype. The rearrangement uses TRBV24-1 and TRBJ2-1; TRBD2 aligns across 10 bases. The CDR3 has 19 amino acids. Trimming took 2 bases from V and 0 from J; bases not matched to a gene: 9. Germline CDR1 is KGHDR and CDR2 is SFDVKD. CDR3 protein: CATSDWGSGGPSSYNEQFF. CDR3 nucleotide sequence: TGTGCCACCAGTGATTGGGGTAGCGGGGGGCCTAGCTCCTACAATGAGCAGTTCTTC.

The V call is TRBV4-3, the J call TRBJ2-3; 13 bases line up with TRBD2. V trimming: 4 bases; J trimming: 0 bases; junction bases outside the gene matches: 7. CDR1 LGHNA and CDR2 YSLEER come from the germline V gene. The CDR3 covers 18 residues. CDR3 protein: CASSRGTSGVLSTDTQYF. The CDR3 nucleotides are TGCGCCAGCAGCCGTGGGACTAGCGGGGTTCTAAGCACAGATACGCAGTATTTT.

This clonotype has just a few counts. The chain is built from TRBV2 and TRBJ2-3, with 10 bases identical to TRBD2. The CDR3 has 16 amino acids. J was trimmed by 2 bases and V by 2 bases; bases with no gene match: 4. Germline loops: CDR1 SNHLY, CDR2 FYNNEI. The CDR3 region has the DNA TGTGCCAGCAGTGAACCGCTAGCGGGGGACACAGATACGCAGTATTTT. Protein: CASSEPLAGDTDTQYF. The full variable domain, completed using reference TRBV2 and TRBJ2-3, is EPEVTQTPSHQVTQMGQEVILRCVPISNHLYFYWYRQILGQKVEFLVSFYNNEISEKSEIFDDQFSVERPDGSNFTLKIRSTKLEDSAMYFCASSEPLAGDTDTQYFGPGTRLTVL.

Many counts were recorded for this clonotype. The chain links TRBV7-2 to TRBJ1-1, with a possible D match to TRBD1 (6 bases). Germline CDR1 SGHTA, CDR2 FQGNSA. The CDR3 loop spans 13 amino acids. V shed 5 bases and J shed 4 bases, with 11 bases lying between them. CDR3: CASSPQGGTEAFF. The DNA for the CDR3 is TGTGCCAGCAGCCCCCAAGGGGGCACTGAAGCTTTCTTT.

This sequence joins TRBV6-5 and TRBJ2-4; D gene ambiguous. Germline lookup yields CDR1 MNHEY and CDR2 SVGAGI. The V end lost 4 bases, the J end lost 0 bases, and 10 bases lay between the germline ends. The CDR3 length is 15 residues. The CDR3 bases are TGTGCCAGCAGTTCCCCGATCTTAGCCAAAAACATTCAGTACTTC. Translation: CASSSPILAKNIQYF.

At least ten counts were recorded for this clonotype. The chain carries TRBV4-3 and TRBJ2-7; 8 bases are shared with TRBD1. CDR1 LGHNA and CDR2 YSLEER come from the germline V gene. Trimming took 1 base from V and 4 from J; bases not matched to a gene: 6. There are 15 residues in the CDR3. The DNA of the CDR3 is TGCGCCAGCAGCCAAGTGACAGGGGAAGGATACGAGCAGTACTTC. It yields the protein CASSQVTGEGYEQYF.

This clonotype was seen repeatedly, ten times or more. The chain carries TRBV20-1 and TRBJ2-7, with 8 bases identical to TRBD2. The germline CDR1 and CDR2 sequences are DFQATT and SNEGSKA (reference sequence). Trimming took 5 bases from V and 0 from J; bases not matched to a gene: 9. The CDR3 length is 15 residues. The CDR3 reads CSASFGGAYSYEQYF. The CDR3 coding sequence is TGCAGTGCTTCGTTCGGGGGGGCCTACTCCTACGAGCAGTACTTC.

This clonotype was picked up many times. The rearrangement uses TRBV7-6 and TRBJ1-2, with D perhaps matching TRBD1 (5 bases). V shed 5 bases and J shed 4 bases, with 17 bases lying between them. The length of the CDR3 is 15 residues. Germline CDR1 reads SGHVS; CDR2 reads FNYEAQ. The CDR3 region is CASSAGIEGIYGYTF. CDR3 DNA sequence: TGTGCCAGCAGCGCGGGAATAGAGGGGATCTATGGCTACACCTTC.

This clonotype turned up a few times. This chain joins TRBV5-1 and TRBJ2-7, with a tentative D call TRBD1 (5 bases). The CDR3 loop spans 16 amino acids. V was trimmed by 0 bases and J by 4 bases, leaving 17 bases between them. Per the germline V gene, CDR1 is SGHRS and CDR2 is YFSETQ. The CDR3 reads CASSLAGNRGQYEQYF. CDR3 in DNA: TGCGCCAGCAGCTTGGCAGGTAATAGGGGTCAGTACGAGCAGTACTTC.

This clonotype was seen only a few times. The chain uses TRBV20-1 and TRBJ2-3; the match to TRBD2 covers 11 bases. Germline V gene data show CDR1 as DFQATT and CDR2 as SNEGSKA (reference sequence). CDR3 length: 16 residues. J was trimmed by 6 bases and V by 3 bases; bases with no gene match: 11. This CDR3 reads CSASPFSSGGRDTQYF. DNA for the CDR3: TGCAGTGCTAGTCCCTTTTCTAGCGGGGGGAGGGATACGCAGTATTTT.